This is a list of T cell receptor beta chains from one sample in a study of shared clonotypes between healthy human individuals. TCRdb's copy holds only in-frame clones and misses some; the assay was immunoSEQ multiplex PCR. This table has 550,000 to 750,000 clones, nearly 97% appearing once. Sequenced material: naive CD8+ T cells sorted from blood. The receptor set was obtained from a woman aged 30 to 39 in good health. Each CDR3 is given with its conserved first and last residue. Fields, in order: D gene, V gene, J gene, clone size, CDR3 protein, CDR3 DNA. D genes are given only for firm matches. Clone size is given for some rows only: seen once, a few or many times, or a class if the clone is expanded.

TRBD2	TRBV7-9	TRBJ2-7	NA	CASSLEAGAYEQYF	TGTGCCAGCAGCTTAGAAGCGGGAGCCTACGAGCAGTACTTC
NA	TRBV12-2	TRBJ2-3	NA	CASPLGHSGTDTQYF	TGTGCAAGTCCCCTGGGCCATAGCGGCACAGATACGCAGTATTTT
NA	TRBV2	TRBJ1-5	NA	CATGDDNSNQPQHF	TGTGCCACCGGCGATGATAATAGCAATCAGCCCCAGCATTTT
NA	TRBV28	TRBJ1-1	NA	CASTQVGGWTEAFF	TGTGCCAGCACCCAAGTGGGGGGGTGGACTGAAGCTTTCTTT
NA	TRBV30	TRBJ1-1	NA	CAWSVRTRSGHSDLLNTEAFF	TGTGCCTGGAGTGTCCGCACAAGATCGGGACATTCAGACTTGCTGAACACTGAAGCTTTCTTT
NA	TRBV7-6	TRBJ2-5	NA	CASSLGLPETQYF	TGTGCCAGCAGCTTAGGTTTACCAGAGACCCAGTACTTC
TRBD2	TRBV5-6	TRBJ2-7	NA	CASSRLTSAEQYF	TGTGCCAGCAGCAGACTTACTAGCGCCGAGCAGTACTTC
TRBD2	TRBV27	TRBJ2-1	NA	CASSLREGNEQFF	TGTGCCAGCAGTTTACGGGAGGGCAATGAGCAGTTCTTC
NA	TRBV21-1	TRBJ2-2	NA	CASSTGGGSNTGELFF	TGTGCCAGCAGCACGGGCGGAGGGTCGAACACCGGGGAGCTGTTTTTT
TRBD1	TRBV2	TRBJ1-3	NA	CASSVTGGVGNTIYF	TGTGCCAGCAGTGTGACAGGGGGCGTTGGAAACACCATATATTTT
NA	TRBV30	TRBJ2-7	NA	CAWSDLLPEDEEQYF	TGTGCCTGGAGCGACCTGCTCCCCGAAGACGAGGAGCAGTACTTC
TRBD2	TRBV27	TRBJ2-5	once	CASSLAPGTNQETQYF	TGTGCCAGCAGTTTGGCCCCCGGGACTAACCAAGAGACCCAGTACTTC
NA	TRBV20-1	TRBJ2-1	NA	CSARSGPLQFF	TGCAGTGCTAGATCCGGGCCCTTACAGTTCTTC
NA	TRBV19	TRBJ2-2	NA	CASNWGPLNTGELFF	TGTGCCAGTAACTGGGGGCCTCTTAACACCGGGGAGCTGTTTTTT
TRBD1	TRBV5-1	TRBJ2-7	NA	CASSAGTGGYEQYF	TGCGCCAGCAGCGCGGGGACAGGGGGCTACGAGCAGTACTTC
NA	TRBV27	TRBJ2-5	NA	CASSPPGLPRGETQYF	TGTGCCAGCAGTCCCCCGGGACTCCCGCGTGGGGAGACCCAGTACTTC
NA	TRBV27	TRBJ2-7	NA	CASSLSGFHEQYF	TGTGCCAGCAGTTTATCAGGGTTCCACGAGCAGTACTTC
NA	TRBV7-9	TRBJ1-2	NA	CASSLVFQGANYGYTF	TGTGCCAGCAGCTTAGTCTTCCAGGGAGCTAACTATGGCTACACCTTC
TRBD2	TRBV28	TRBJ2-3	NA	CAITTSGRLADTQYF	TGTGCCATCACGACTAGCGGGAGGTTGGCAGATACGCAGTATTTT
NA	TRBV28	TRBJ2-2	NA	CASSFAGELFF	TGTGCCAGCAGTTTTGCCGGGGAGCTGTTTTTT
NA	TRBV7-2	TRBJ1-2	NA	CASAFGATLYGYTF	TGTGCCAGCGCCTTCGGGGCCACCCTTTATGGCTACACCTTC
TRBD1	TRBV7-9	TRBJ1-5	NA	CASSLAQTGEGIQPQHF	TGTGCCAGCAGCTTAGCACAAACAGGGGAGGGGATCCAGCCCCAGCATTTT
NA	TRBV15	TRBJ2-2	NA	CATRVWEDNTGELFF	TGTGCCACCAGGGTCTGGGAGGATAACACCGGGGAGCTGTTTTTT
NA	TRBV6-5	TRBJ1-5	NA	CASSYEVAHQPQHF	TGTGCCAGCAGTTACGAGGTCGCCCATCAGCCCCAGCATTTT
NA	TRBV7-9	TRBJ1-4	NA	CASSSGAGEKLFF	TGTGCCAGCAGCTCGGGGGCTGGGGAAAAACTGTTTTTT
TRBD1	TRBV19	TRBJ2-7	NA	CATSPGTGVHEFYEQYF	TGTGCCACGAGCCCCGGGACAGGGGTCCACGAGTTCTACGAGCAGTACTTC
NA	TRBV9	TRBJ1-1	once	CASSVGLAGEAFF	TGTGCCAGCAGCGTAGGGCTAGCAGGTGAAGCTTTCTTT